Following are 21 T cell receptor beta chains from one sample sequenced in a study of identical twins. TCRdb used MiXCR to reprocess the 5' RACE reads, holding one entry per CDR3 protein. The data show about 900,000 distinct CDR3 sequences, with more than 9% seen just once and around 1.6% held by the top ten. These records were also assigned to another study, of yellow fever vaccine responses in identical twins.

Input material: PBMCs. The receptors derive from a woman in her late teens or twenties in good health.

The chain recombines TRBV10-3 with TRBJ2-1, with D possibly TRBD1 on 5 matching bases. The V end was cut by 10 bases, the J end by 2 bases, with 18 bases between. Germline CDR1 reads ENHRY; CDR2 reads SYGVKD. The CDR3 has 15 amino acids. This CDR3 is CATRPDIGPYNEQFF. CDR3 nucleotide sequence: TGTGCCACCAGACCGGACATCGGTCCCTACAATGAGCAGTTCTTC.

The table lists this clonotype with a count of one. The chain links TRBV12-5 to TRBJ2-1; perhaps TRBD1 as D (6 bases). The germline gives CDR1 LGHNT, CDR2 FRNRAP. CDR3 length: 15 residues. Trimming removed 5 bases from V and 0 bases from J, with 11 bases in between. The CDR3 DNA is TGTGCTAGTGGTATGGGACACGGCTCCTACAATGAGCAGTTCTTC. This gives the protein CASGMGHGSYNEQFF. Filled out from reference TRBV12-5 and TRBJ2-1, the complete variable domain reads DARVTQTPRHKVTEMGQEVTMRCQPILGHNTVFWYRQTMMQGLELLAYFRNRAPLDDSGMPKDRFSAEMPDATLATLKIQPSEPRDSAVYFCASGMGHGSYNEQFFGPGTRLTVL.

By proportion, this clonotype is medium-sized. The chain combines TRBV6-1 with TRBJ1-5; possible D gene TRBD1, 5 bases. The CDR3 has 14 residues. The ends were cut back, 7 bases at V and 0 bases at J, with 10 bases in the middle. Germline V gene lookup returns CDR1 MNHNS and CDR2 SASEGT. CDR3 DNA: TGTGCCAGCACCTTACAGGATAGCAATCAGCCCCAGCATTTT. Encoded protein: CASTLQDSNQPQHF.

Only a few counts were recorded for this clonotype. This chain connects TRBV10-1 to TRBJ2-1; 9 nucleotides match TRBD2. V gave up 2 bases and J gave up 2 bases; unmatched junction bases: 7. CDR1 and CDR2 (germline): WNHNN, SYGVQD (reference sequence). The CDR3 extends over 17 amino acids. Written as DNA, the CDR3 is TGCGCCAGCAGTGAGGGGGGAGCGGGGGGACCCTACAATGAGCAGTTCTTC. The encoded protein is CASSEGGAGGPYNEQFF.

As regards this clonotype: This may come from a read error, since a much larger clone is one base off. This chain uses TRBV27 with TRBJ1-1; D not certain. Germline values: CDR1 MNHEY, CDR2 SMNVEV (reference sequence). The CDR3 has 11 residues. V lost 5 bases, J lost 11 bases, and 12 bases lay in between. The CDR3 sequence is CASSNTRSAFF. CDR3 nucleotides: TGTGCCAGCAGTAACACCAGGAGCGCTTTCTTT.

This clonotype was detected many times. The chain carries TRBV3-1 and TRBJ2-1; possible D gene TRBD2, 6 bases. The CDR3 has 12 residues. Germline lookup yields CDR1 LGHDT and CDR2 YNNKEL (reference sequence). Trimming took off 2 bases at V and 9 bases at J, with 8 bases between the two ends. CDR3 DNA: TGTGCCAGCAGCCAAATCGGGGGTGAGCAGTTCTTC. Its translation: CASSQIGGEQFF.

In this sample, this clonotype turned up a few times. The chain is built from TRBV10-3 and TRBJ2-1, with 7 bases identical to TRBD2. The CDR3 has 14 amino acids. With 6 bases clipped from V and 1 base from J, the junction kept 3 bases outside the gene matches. Per germline, CDR1 ENHRY and CDR2 SYGVKD. Here the CDR3 DNA reads TGTGCCATCAGGGAGGGAGGGTCCTACAATGAGCAGTTCTTC. Amino acid sequence: CAIREGGSYNEQFF.

This clonotype was detected many times. This chain joins TRBV12-3 or TRBV12-4 and TRBJ2-1, with TRBD2 identical over 8 bases. This CDR3 comprises 17 residues. Trimming took 3 bases from V and 6 from J; bases not matched to a gene: 13. DNA for the CDR3: TGTGCCAGCAGTTTGGGCGGGAGGCGGACGACTTCCAATGAGCAGTTCTTC. Translation: CASSLGGRRTTSNEQFF.

This clonotype has only one observation. This chain connects TRBV5-4 to TRBJ2-7; D is unclear. V was pared by 1 base and J by 2 bases, with 13 bases between. Germline V gene data show CDR1 as SGHNT and CDR2 as YYREEE (reference sequence). This CDR3 has 15 amino acids. The CDR3, as DNA: TGTGCCAGCAGCTTGAAGGCGGAAAGGACCTACGAGCAGTACTTC. Encoded protein: CASSLKAERTYEQYF.

The V call is TRBV7-9, the J call TRBJ1-6; no clear D. Trimming left V 5 bases short and J 8 bases short, with 16 bases between. The CDR3 length is 15 residues. Germline values: CDR1 SEHNR, CDR2 FQNEAQ (reference sequence). CDR3 sequence (DNA): TGTGCCAGCAGCCCCGGGGATTTGTCGGATTCACCCCTCCACTTT. Translation gives CASSPGDLSDSPLHF.

This CDR3 is CASSSRGSGSQDEQYF. As DNA, the CDR3 is TGTGCCAGCAGTTCCAGGGGTAGCGGGAGTCAGGACGAGCAGTACTTC. The chain is built from TRBV27 and TRBJ2-7; 9 bases match TRBD2. The V gene's germline CDR1 is MNHEY and CDR2 SMNVEV (reference sequence). The CDR3 runs 16 residues. V lost 4 bases to trimming and J lost 5 bases; unmatched junction nucleotides: 12.

The V gene is TRBV15, the J gene TRBJ2-7, with D possibly matching TRBD2 (6 bases). The V end was cut by 3 bases, the J end by 7 bases, with 19 bases between. This CDR3 spans 15 amino acids. The germline CDR1 and CDR2 sequences are LNHNV and YYDKDF (reference sequence). The CDR3 DNA is TGTGCCACCAGCAGGGGAGTGTGGACGGAGGGTGAGCAGTACTTC. As protein: CATSRGVWTEGEQYF.

The chain employs TRBV10-2 and TRBJ2-7; no firm D call. Germline V gene lookup returns CDR1 WSHSY and CDR2 SAAADI. The V end was cut by 0 bases, the J end by 2 bases, with 2 bases between. The CDR3 runs to 12 residues. CDR3 in DNA: TGCGCCAGCAGTGAGTCCCCCTACGAGCAGTACTTC. Translating gives CASSESPYEQYF.

This clonotype was seen only a few times. The genes are TRBV15 and TRBJ2-3, with 7 bases lining up with TRBD1. Germline loops: CDR1 LNHNV, CDR2 YYDKDF (reference sequence). The V gene end was trimmed by 3 bases and the J gene end by 0 bases; junction bases not matched to a gene: 3. The length of the CDR3 is 15 residues. CDR3 protein: CATSSPGGSTDTQYF. The CDR3 DNA is TGTGCCACCAGCAGTCCAGGGGGTAGCACAGATACGCAGTATTTT.

The rearrangement joins TRBV20-1 to TRBJ2-7; a weak D match, TRBD2 (7 bases). There are 16 residues in the CDR3. Deletions cut 6 bases from V and 2 bases from J, with 23 bases between. Germline CDR1 and CDR2: DFQATT and SNEGSKA (reference sequence). CDR3 in DNA: TGCAGTGCGGCAAGAGGGGGGGACGTTTCAGCCTACGAGCAGTACTTC. Translation: CSAARGGDVSAYEQYF.

V usage is TRBV7-2 and J usage is TRBJ2-3, with a possible D match to TRBD2 (5 bases). The CDR3 length is 14 residues. Trimming stripped 3 bases from V and 2 bases from J, with 9 bases between. Germline loops: CDR1 SGHTA, CDR2 FQGNSA. The CDR3 spells CASSFGIHTDTQYF. The DNA of the CDR3 is TGTGCCAGCAGCTTCGGGATTCACACAGATACGCAGTATTTT. The full variable domain, with the rest looked up from reference TRBV7-2 and TRBJ2-3, is GAGVSQSPSNKVTEKGKDVELRCDPISGHTALYWYRQSLGQGLEFLIYFQGNSAPDKSGLPSDRFSAERTGGSVSTLTIQRTQQEDSAVYLCASSFGIHTDTQYFGPGTRLTVL.

This sequence joins TRBV12-3 or TRBV12-4 and TRBJ2-5, with TRBD2 matching over 7 bases. V dropped 5 bases and J dropped 3; count of bases not matched to a gene: 6. The CDR3 is made up of 14 amino acids. The chain's CDR3 is CASSPRGGEETQYF. CDR3 DNA sequence: TGTGCCAGCAGTCCGAGGGGAGGGGAAGAGACCCAGTACTTC.

This clonotype showed up many times. V is TRBV20-1 and J is TRBJ2-7; D possibly corresponds to TRBD2 (6 bases). CDR1 and CDR2 from the germline V gene are DFQATT and SNEGSKA (reference sequence). V was pared by 4 bases and J by 3 bases, with 16 bases between. This CDR3 is built from 14 residues. The CDR3 spells CSAIGPRLDYEQYF. Here the CDR3 DNA reads TGCAGTGCTATAGGTCCGAGACTAGACTACGAGCAGTACTTC.

This clonotype was picked up many times. The V gene is TRBV12-3 or TRBV12-4, the J gene TRBJ1-1; D unclear. The CDR3 contains 13 residues. Trimming removed 6 bases at V and 2 bases at J, with 10 bases between. The chain's CDR3 is CASRDQVNTEAFF. CDR3 coding DNA: TGTGCCAGCAGGGACCAGGTAAACACTGAAGCTTTCTTT.

This clonotype has a handful of counts. The chain joins TRBV7-8 to TRBJ2-1; 7 nucleotides match TRBD1. The CDR3 has 16 amino acids. The germline gives CDR1 SGHVS, CDR2 FQNEAQ. The ends lost 2 bases at V and 0 bases at J; junction bases unmatched: 4. CDR3 coding DNA: TGTGCCAGCAGCTTAAAGAGGGACAGCTCCTACAATGAGCAGTTCTTC. It translates to CASSLKRDSSYNEQFF.

This chain links TRBV6-5 with TRBJ2-3; the match to TRBD2 covers 7 bases. CDR1 is MNHEY and CDR2 is SVGAGI in the germline V gene. CDR3 length equals 15 residues. V trimming: 2 bases; J trimming: 10 bases; junction bases outside the gene matches: 12. The CDR3 nucleotides are TGTGCCAGCAGTTACGCCTCTCTGGGGGGGGGGTCGCAGTATTTT. Its translation: CASSYASLGGGSQYF.